One and the same sample provided the 18 T cell receptor beta chains below, sequenced in a study of T-cell reconstitution after alpha-beta-depleted transplantation in children. Preparation of the TCRbeta library was carried out with unique molecular identifiers. TCRdb processed the PCR reads anew with MiXCR; each CDR3 protein has one entry. The sample lists 440,000 or so distinct CDR3 sequences, roughly 11% occurring once. The sequencing here drew on PBMCs from the stem cell graft donor, taken from the stem cell graft. These TCRs come from a human donor who donated a stem cell graft to a child with acute myeloid leukemia.

This clonotype was seen more than once but under ten times. This chain uses TRBV5-1 with TRBJ2-7; TRBD1 agrees at 7 bases. V trimming: 4 bases; J trimming: 5 bases; junction bases outside the gene matches: 6. CDR1 and CDR2 (germline): SGHRS, YFSETQ. This CDR3 contains 13 residues. In nucleotides, the CDR3 is TGCGCCAGCAGCAAGGACAGGAGGAACGAGCAGTACTTC. Translating it yields CASSKDRRNEQYF.

The rearrangement joins TRBV20-1 to TRBJ2-1; perhaps TRBD2 as D (5 bases). CDR3 length equals 14 residues. The V gene lost 4 bases and the J gene lost 8 bases, with 18 bases spanning the gap. Germline CDR1 reads DFQATT; CDR2 reads SNEGSKA (reference sequence). The CDR3, as DNA: TGCAGTGCTACGCGGGCGTCTAGTTTGGATGAGCAGTTCTTC. Translation: CSATRASSLDEQFF.

Ten or more counts support this clonotype. The chain employs TRBV12-3 or TRBV12-4 and TRBJ2-2; TRBD1 is a possible D gene (6 bases). The CDR3 covers 12 residues. Trimming took 6 bases from V and 7 from J, leaving 9 bases between them. The chain's CDR3 is CASSPRGGELFF. The CDR3 DNA reads TGTGCCAGCAGCCCCAGGGGCGGGGAGCTGTTTTTT.

In this sample, this clonotype turned up a few times. The chain links TRBV11-2 to TRBJ2-7; 7 nucleotides align to TRBD1. Germline V gene sequence: CDR1 SGHAT, CDR2 FQNNGV. Unmatched junction bases numbered 15, after V lost 4 bases and J lost 0 bases. The CDR3 totals 18 residues. The CDR3: CASSSRNSHRGSSYEQYF. In DNA, the CDR3 is TGTGCCAGCAGCTCTCGTAACTCCCACAGGGGTAGCTCCTACGAGCAGTACTTC.

This clonotype was seen a few times. The gene calls are TRBV12-3 or TRBV12-4 and TRBJ2-1; TRBD2 agrees at 8 bases. The CDR3 runs 15 residues. V lost 10 bases, J lost 4 bases, and 12 bases stayed unmatched. This CDR3 is CAINSGGAKYNEQFF. CDR3 DNA sequence: TGTGCCATCAACTCCGGGGGGGCCAAGTACAATGAGCAGTTCTTC.

This clonotype appeared many times. This chain uses TRBV12-3 or TRBV12-4 with TRBJ2-7; no clear D. The CDR3 has 11 amino acids. CDR3 nucleotides: TGTGCCAGCAGCTTAGGCTACGAGCAGTACGTC. The encoded protein is CASSLGYEQYV.

The rearrangement uses TRBV11-2 and TRBJ2-3; 9 nucleotides line up with TRBD2. The CDR3 sequence is 15 residues long. Losses at the gene ends were 2 bases for V and 4 bases for J; bases not matched to a gene: 4. Germline CDR1 is SGHAT and CDR2 is FQNNGV. In DNA form, the CDR3 reads TGTGCCAGCAGCTTATTTGTAGCGGGAGCAGATACGCAGTATTTT. This sequence encodes CASSLFVAGADTQYF.

This CDR3 reads CSAYPGLAKNIQYF. DNA of the CDR3: TGCAGTGCTTACCCGGGACTAGCCAAAAACATTCAGTACTTC. This chain links TRBV20-1 with TRBJ2-4, with a weak D call TRBD2 (6 bases). Germline CDR1 and CDR2: DFQATT and SNEGSKA (reference sequence). V lost 5 bases to trimming and J lost 0 bases, with 11 bases between them. The CDR3 consists of 14 residues.

This clonotype has just a few counts. The chain is built from TRBV29-1 and TRBJ2-5; D not certain. CDR1 is SQVTM, CDR2 ANQGSEA, per germline. V was shortened by 7 bases and J by 6 bases, with 15 bases between the two germline ends. This CDR3 is built from 12 residues. In nucleotides, the CDR3 is TGCAGCGCCGGCTTGGAGAGGAAGACCCAGTACTTC. Its translation is CSAGLERKTQYF.

This clonotype was detected ten times or more. V gene TRBV2 combines with J gene TRBJ2-1; 8 bases line up with TRBD2. The J segment lost 3 bases and the V segment lost 0 bases, leaving 1 base of the junction unmatched. This CDR3 is 15 amino acids long. Germline CDR1 is SNHLY and CDR2 is FYNNEI. The CDR3 DNA follows: TGTGCCAGCAGTGAAGCGACTAGCGACTACAATGAGCAGTTCTTC. It is translated as CASSEATSDYNEQFF.

This chain links TRBV28 with TRBJ2-5; D might be TRBD2 (6 bases). Trimming removed 4 bases at V and 5 bases at J, with 11 bases between. This CDR3 contains 13 residues. Germline V gives CDR1 MDHEN, CDR2 SYDVKM. CDR3 DNA: TGTGCCAGCAGTTCCAGACTAGTGGAGACCCAGTACTTC. Translation: CASSSRLVETQYF. The full variable domain, with the rest looked up from reference TRBV28 and TRBJ2-5, is DVKVTQSSRYLVKRTGEKVFLECVQDMDHENMFWYRQDPGLGLRLIYFSYDVKMKEKGDIPEGYSVSREKKERFSLILESASTNQTSMYLCASSSRLVETQYFGPGTRLLVL.

In this sample, this clonotype turned up many times. The chain employs TRBV4-2 and TRBJ2-3; no reliable D call. Deletions cut 0 bases from V and 0 bases from J, with 7 bases between. The CDR3 has 15 amino acids. Germline assignment: CDR1 LGHNA and CDR2 YNFKEQ. The CDR3 region is CASSQDGTSTDTQYF. The CDR3 coding sequence is TGTGCCAGCAGCCAAGATGGCACAAGCACAGATACGCAGTATTTT.

This clonotype has ten or more counts. The V call is TRBV7-3, the J call TRBJ2-5; D is undetermined. Trimming took 2 bases from V and 5 from J, leaving 15 bases between them. This CDR3 is 15 amino acids long. The V gene's germline CDR1 is SGHTA and CDR2 FQGTGA. The CDR3 sequence: CASSLSWNPSETQYF. The DNA of the CDR3 is TGTGCCAGCAGCTTATCCTGGAATCCGTCGGAGACCCAGTACTTC.

This clonotype turned up a few times. The chain combines TRBV15 with TRBJ1-4, with 11 bases aligning to TRBD1. V lost 6 bases, J lost 2 bases, and 2 bases stayed unmatched. The length of the CDR3 is 15 residues. Germline-derived CDR1 and CDR2 are LNHNV and YYDKDF (reference sequence). In DNA, the CDR3 is TGTGCCACCAGGTGGACAGGGGGCACTAATGAAAAACTGTTTTTT. The encoded protein is CATRWTGGTNEKLFF.

By share, this clonotype ranks as medium-sized (0.01 to 0.1%). The chain couples TRBV5-1 to TRBJ2-3, with D unclear. CDR1 SGHRS and CDR2 YFSETQ come from the germline V gene. Trimming pared 0 bases from V and 4 bases from J, leaving 9 bases between. This CDR3 comprises 14 residues. The CDR3 loop reads CASSLEGFPDTQYF. In DNA, the CDR3 is TGCGCCAGCAGCTTGGAAGGGTTTCCAGATACGCAGTATTTT.

The gene calls are TRBV4-1 and TRBJ2-2; the D gene is possibly TRBD1 (5 bases). This CDR3 region has 14 residues. Germline assignment: CDR1 MGHRA and CDR2 YSYEKL. The V end was cut by 0 bases, the J end by 8 bases, with 10 bases between. The CDR3 loop is CASSQESGWGELFF. The DNA for the CDR3 is TGCGCCAGCAGCCAAGAGTCAGGGTGGGGGGAGCTGTTTTTT.

This chain connects TRBV18 to TRBJ2-2, with 10 bases identical to TRBD2. The ends lost 3 bases at V and 2 bases at J; junction bases unmatched: 12. The CDR3 runs 19 residues. The V gene's germline CDR1 is KGHSH and CDR2 LQKENI. This CDR3 reads CASSPRPASGSFNTGELFF. The CDR3, as DNA: TGTGCCAGCTCACCTCGGCCTGCTAGCGGGAGTTTTAACACCGGGGAGCTGTTTTTT.

This clonotype was recorded a few times. The chain links TRBV4-2 to TRBJ2-5; 7 nucleotides match TRBD2. V gave up 0 bases and J gave up 4 bases; unmatched junction bases: 2. The CDR3 covers 14 residues. Germline-derived CDR1 and CDR2 are LGHNA and YNFKEQ. The CDR3 DNA follows: TGTGCCAGCAGCCAAGATGGGAGGGGAGAGACCCAGTACTTC. Translating gives CASSQDGRGETQYF.